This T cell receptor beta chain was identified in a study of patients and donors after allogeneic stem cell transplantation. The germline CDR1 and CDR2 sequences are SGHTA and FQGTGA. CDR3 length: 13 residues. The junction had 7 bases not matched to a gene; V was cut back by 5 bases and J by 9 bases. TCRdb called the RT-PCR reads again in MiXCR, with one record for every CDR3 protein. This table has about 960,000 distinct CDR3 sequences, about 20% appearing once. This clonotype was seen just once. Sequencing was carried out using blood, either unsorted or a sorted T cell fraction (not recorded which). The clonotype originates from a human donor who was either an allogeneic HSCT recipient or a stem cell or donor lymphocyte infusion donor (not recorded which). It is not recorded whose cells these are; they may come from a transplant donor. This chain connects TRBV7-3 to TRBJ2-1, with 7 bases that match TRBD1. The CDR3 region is CASSPQGLSEQFF. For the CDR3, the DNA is TGTGCCAGCAGCCCACAGGGGTTAAGTGAGCAGTTCTTC.